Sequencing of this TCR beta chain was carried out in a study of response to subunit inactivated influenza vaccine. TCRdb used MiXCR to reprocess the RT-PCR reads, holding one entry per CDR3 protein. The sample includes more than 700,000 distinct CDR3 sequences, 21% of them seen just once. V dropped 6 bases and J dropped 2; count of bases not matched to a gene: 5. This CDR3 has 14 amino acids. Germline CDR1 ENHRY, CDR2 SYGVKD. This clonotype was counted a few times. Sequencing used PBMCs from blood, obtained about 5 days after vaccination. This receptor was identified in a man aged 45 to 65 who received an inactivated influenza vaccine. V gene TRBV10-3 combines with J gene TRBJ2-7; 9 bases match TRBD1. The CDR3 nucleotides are TGTGCCATCAGGTCCGGGACAGGGCCCTACGAGCAGTACTTC. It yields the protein CAIRSGTGPYEQYF.